One sample yielded the 29 T cell receptor beta chains listed below, sequenced in a study of blood T cell repertoires in COVID-19. The method was immunoSEQ multiplex PCR; TCRdb's version includes in-frame clones alone and lacks a portion of them. Among 200,000 to 250,000 clones listed, over 75% were seen once. What was sequenced was peripheral blood. The origin of the receptors is a human donor in a cohort sampled during active COVID-19.

The J gene is TRBJ2-4, the V gene TRBV28, with TRBD2 identical over 10 bases. CDR3 length equals 15 residues. CDR1 is MDHEN and CDR2 is SYDVKM in the germline V gene. V lost 8 bases to trimming and J lost 9 bases; unmatched junction nucleotides: 13. The DNA for the CDR3 is TGTGCCAGCGGGTATGAAGCGGGGGGGCCGCGCATTCAGTACTTC. Residues: CASGYEAGGPRIQYF.

This chain links TRBV2 with TRBJ2-3, with 10 bases that match TRBD1. Germline loops: CDR1 SNHLY, CDR2 FYNNEI. V shed 5 bases and J 2 bases; nucleotides not matched to a gene: 7. This CDR3 region has 16 residues. The CDR3 DNA follows: TGTGCCAGCAGTCGTAGGGGACAGGGGTCCACAGATACGCAGTATTTT. Encoded protein: CASSRRGQGSTDTQYF.

CDR3 region: CASGGFSGKLYNEQFF. The CDR3 DNA follows: TGTGCCAGCGGTGGTTTTAGCGGGAAACTCTACAATGAGCAGTTCTTC. The chain employs TRBV27 and TRBJ2-1; TRBD2 matches 8 bases. V lost 8 bases to trimming and J lost 3 bases; unmatched junction nucleotides: 12. The germline gives CDR1 MNHEY, CDR2 SMNVEV (reference sequence). The CDR3 has 16 amino acids.

The V and J genes are TRBV15 and TRBJ1-5; no clear D gene. Germline-derived CDR1 and CDR2 are LNHNV and YYDKDF (reference sequence). This CDR3 spans 15 amino acids. The ends were cut back, 0 bases at V and 3 bases at J, with 9 bases in the middle. The CDR3 here is CATSRDPGLNQPQHF. As DNA, the CDR3 is TGTGCCACCAGCAGAGATCCAGGTCTCAATCAGCCCCAGCATTTT.

The V gene is TRBV28, the J gene TRBJ2-1; 8 bases match TRBD2. CDR1 and CDR2 (germline): MDHEN, SYDVKM. This CDR3 has 15 residues. V was pared by 5 bases and J by 8 bases, with 11 bases of the junction left unmatched. In nucleotides, the CDR3 is TGTGCCAGCAGTCGTACACCAGCGGGAGAACATGAGCAGTTCTTC. This sequence encodes CASSRTPAGEHEQFF.

The rearrangement uses TRBV28 and TRBJ1-2; D unclear. The germline V and J ends were trimmed by 5 bases and 3 bases, with 10 bases remaining between them. Germline CDR1 is MDHEN and CDR2 is SYDVKM. The CDR3 consists of 13 residues. The CDR3 here is CASSLLGDYGYTF. The CDR3 DNA reads TGTGCCAGCAGTCTGCTCGGGGACTATGGCTACACCTTC.

The chain is built from TRBV19 and TRBJ2-7; tentatively, D is TRBD2 (5 bases). The CDR3 length is 12 residues. V gave up 4 bases and J gave up 5 bases, with 9 bases separating them. The germline V gene encodes CDR1 LNHDA and CDR2 SQIVND (reference sequence). The CDR3 protein is CASSTGGHEQYF. The CDR3 DNA follows: TGTGCCAGTAGTACCGGAGGCCACGAGCAGTACTTC.

This sequence joins TRBV19 and TRBJ2-7; weak D call: TRBD1 (5 bases). There are 13 residues in the CDR3. Trimming took 3 bases from V and 5 from J, leaving 11 bases between them. Germline values: CDR1 LNHDA, CDR2 SQIVND (reference sequence). Here the CDR3 reads CASSISRVDEQYF. Here the CDR3 DNA reads TGTGCCAGTAGTATTTCCAGGGTGGACGAGCAGTACTTC.

The gene calls are TRBV7-8 and TRBJ1-2, with unresolved D. The CDR3 length is 13 residues. The V end was cut by 1 base, the J end by 2 bases, with 5 bases between. The V gene's germline CDR1 is SGHVS and CDR2 FQNEAQ. This chain's CDR3 is CASSLGTNYGYTF. The CDR3 bases are TGTGCCAGCAGCTTAGGTACAAACTATGGCTACACCTTC.

The chain links TRBV28 to TRBJ2-7, with 7 bases fitting TRBD1. The CDR3 is made up of 14 amino acids. V was clipped by 5 bases and J by 7 bases; unmatched bases: 11. Germline values: CDR1 MDHEN, CDR2 SYDVKM. CDR3 in amino acids: CASSPRPTGLEQYF. The CDR3 DNA follows: TGTGCCAGCAGTCCCCGCCCGACAGGGTTGGAGCAGTACTTC.

This clone was seen a few times. The gene calls are TRBV30 and TRBJ1-2; 7 nucleotides agree with TRBD1. This CDR3 region has 13 residues. Per germline, CDR1 GTSNPN and CDR2 SVGIG (reference sequence). V shed 3 bases and J 4 bases; nucleotides not matched to a gene: 5. The CDR3 sequence is CAWSAGTVYGYTF. CDR3 nucleotides: TGTGCCTGGAGCGCCGGGACAGTCTATGGCTACACCTTC.

V gene TRBV18 combines with J gene TRBJ2-6; D call uncertain. Germline V lookup: CDR1 KGHSH, CDR2 LQKENI. V lost 2 bases and J 1 base, leaving 6 bases between the germline ends. CDR3 length: 15 residues. The CDR3 loop reads CASSPITSGANVLTF. CDR3 in DNA: TGTGCCAGCTCACCAATAACTTCTGGGGCCAACGTCCTGACTTTC.

The rearrangement joins TRBV6-6 to TRBJ2-7; possible D gene TRBD1, 5 bases. The CDR3 contains 15 residues. In germline, CDR1 is MNHNY, CDR2 SVGAGI (reference sequence). V lost 2 bases and J 6 bases, leaving 17 bases between the germline ends. The CDR3, as DNA: TGTGCCAGCAGTTACAGCCTAAGGGGATCGGGCGAGCAGTACTTC. Translation gives CASSYSLRGSGEQYF.

The V and J genes are TRBV7-2 and TRBJ2-3; 7 bases map to TRBD2. Germline V CDR1 and CDR2: SGHTA, FQGNSA. With 5 bases clipped from V and 1 base from J, the junction kept 12 bases outside the gene matches. CDR3 length equals 17 residues. The CDR3 sequence: CASSPTPRGSGTDTQYF. The DNA for the CDR3 is TGTGCCAGCAGCCCAACCCCCCGCGGGAGTGGCACAGATACGCAGTATTTT.

This chain connects TRBV2 to TRBJ2-7; 7 nucleotides align to TRBD2. Germline trimming cut 8 bases from V and 7 bases from J; bases unmatched to any gene: 11. Germline values: CDR1 SNHLY, CDR2 FYNNEI. This CDR3 has 13 residues. CDR3 bases: TGTGCCAGCTTGCGGGACCCCGGGAGGGAGCAGTACTTC. Its translation is CASLRDPGREQYF.

The rearrangement joins TRBV12-3 or TRBV12-4 to TRBJ2-7; no firm D call. The CDR3 is 13 residues long. V was clipped by 1 base and J by 4 bases, with 8 bases between them. For the CDR3, the DNA is TGTGCCAGCAGTTTAGGACAAAGTTACGAGCAGTACTTC. Protein sequence: CASSLGQSYEQYF.

The chain carries TRBV4-3 and TRBJ2-1; 8 positions match TRBD2. V was pared by 2 bases and J by 7 bases, with 7 bases of the junction left unmatched. Germline loops: CDR1 LGHNA, CDR2 YSLEER. The CDR3 extends over 15 amino acids. The CDR3, as DNA: TGCGCCAGCAGCCAAAGTCATGAGCGGGGGAATGAGCAGTTCTTC. Protein product: CASSQSHERGNEQFF.

This clone was seen a handful of times. The chain couples TRBV6-5 to TRBJ1-3; D may be TRBD1 (5 bases). Germline lookup yields CDR1 MNHEY and CDR2 SVGAGI. The CDR3 covers 15 residues. The V end was cut by 6 bases, the J end by 1 base, with 13 bases between. The CDR3 DNA is TGTGCCAGCAGGAGCACGGGACTTTCTGGAAACACCATATATTTT. Translated: CASRSTGLSGNTIYF.

This clone came up a few times. The CDR3: CASSFRLTNRGEGNTIYF. The CDR3, as DNA: TGTGCCAGCAGCTTTCGGTTGACCAACAGGGGGGAAGGAAACACCATATATTTT. The chain carries TRBV7-6 and TRBJ1-3, with TRBD1 matching over 8 bases. CDR1 and CDR2 (germline): SGHVS, FNYEAQ. The V and J ends lost 3 bases and 4 bases, in that order; junction bases with no gene match: 14. CDR3 size: 18 residues.

J is TRBJ2-7 and V is TRBV28; 12 bases match TRBD2. After removal of 2 bases from V and 1 base from J, the junction contained 3 bases not matched to a gene. The CDR3 is 16 amino acids. Germline CDR1 is MDHEN and CDR2 is SYDVKM. DNA for the CDR3: TGTGCCAGCAGTTTAAGGCTAGCGGGAGGGTCCTACGAGCAGTACTTC. It specifies CASSLRLAGGSYEQYF.

The V gene is TRBV7-2, the J gene TRBJ2-7, with D perhaps TRBD1 (6 bases). The CDR3 is made up of 13 amino acids. V lost 4 bases and J lost 2, with 9 bases in between. Germline V CDR1 and CDR2: SGHTA, FQGNSA. The chain's CDR3 is CASSSDRTYEQYF. CDR3 nucleotide sequence: TGTGCCAGCAGCTCGGACAGAACCTACGAGCAGTACTTC. The full variable domain, in which reference TRBV7-2 and TRBJ2-7 provide the parts outside the CDR3, is GAGVSQSPSNKVTEKGKDVELRCDPISGHTALYWYRQSLGQGLEFLIYFQGNSAPDKSGLPSDRFSAERTGGSVSTLTIQRTQQEDSAVYLCASSSDRTYEQYFGPGTRLTVT.

CDR3 nucleotide sequence: TGTGCCAGCAGCTTCAGGGTCTTAGGCTACACCTTC. The encoded protein is CASSFRVLGYTF. J is TRBJ1-2 and V is TRBV7-9; D possibly corresponds to TRBD1 (5 bases). V shed 3 bases and J shed 8 bases, with 10 bases lying between them. Germline CDR1 and CDR2: SEHNR and FQNEAQ (reference sequence). CDR3 size: 12 residues.

The CDR3 loop is CASSPTMARNEKLFF. The CDR3 bases are TGTGCCAGCAGCCCCACGATGGCGCGGAATGAAAAACTGTTTTTT. The chain is built from TRBV7-8 and TRBJ1-4; D is undetermined. The CDR3 covers 15 residues. The germline V gene encodes CDR1 SGHVS and CDR2 FQNEAQ. V was pared by 5 bases and J by 5 bases, with 15 bases between. The full variable domain, with the rest looked up from reference TRBV7-8 and TRBJ1-4, is GAGVSQSPRYKVAKRGQDVALRCDPISGHVSLFWYQQALGQGPEFLTYFQNEAQLDKSGLPSDRFFAERPEGSVSTLKIQRTQQEDSAVYLCASSPTMARNEKLFFGSGTQLSVL.

The CDR3 region has the DNA TGTGCCAGCAGCTTGGCCGGCGCGGGGGGGATAGATACGCAGTATTTT. Amino acid sequence: CASSLAGAGGIDTQYF. The chain employs TRBV5-4 and TRBJ2-3; 9 bases match TRBD2. V shed 0 bases, J shed 5 bases, and the junction held 7 bases outside the gene matches. Germline assignment: CDR1 SGHNT and CDR2 YYREEE (reference sequence). The CDR3 contains 16 residues.

This clone was seen a handful of times. This chain joins TRBV5-1 and TRBJ2-7; 7 bases map to TRBD1. This CDR3 is 12 amino acids long. Germline values: CDR1 SGHRS, CDR2 YFSETQ. V was clipped by 7 bases and J by 2 bases; unmatched bases: 3. CDR3 DNA: TGCGCCAGCGGCCAGGGGGCCTACGAGCAGTACTTC. Translated: CASGQGAYEQYF.

This clone was seen ten or more times. CDR3 residues: CSVAGTGALYGYTF. The CDR3 region has the DNA TGCAGCGTTGCCGGGACAGGGGCTCTCTATGGCTACACCTTC. V usage is TRBV29-1 and J usage is TRBJ1-2; 10 bases are shared with TRBD1. With V trimmed by 4 bases and J by 4 bases, 6 bases remained unmatched. The CDR3 contains 14 residues. Germline loops: CDR1 SQVTM, CDR2 ANQGSEA.

This chain connects TRBV5-1 to TRBJ2-3; a possible D gene is TRBD2 (6 bases). The germline CDR1 and CDR2 sequences are SGHRS and YFSETQ. The V end was cut by 4 bases, the J end by 4 bases, with 10 bases between. The CDR3 consists of 13 residues. CDR3 sequence reads: CASSLGGADTQYF. The DNA for the CDR3 is TGCGCCAGCAGCCTGGGGGGAGCAGATACGCAGTATTTT. Using reference TRBV5-1 and TRBJ2-3 for the parts outside the CDR3, the full variable domain is KAGVTQTPRYLIKTRGQQVTLSCSPISGHRSVSWYQQTPGQGLQFLFEYFSETQRNKGNFPGRFSGRQFSNSRSEMNVSTLELGDSALYLCASSLGGADTQYFGPGTRLTVL.

This chain connects TRBV30 to TRBJ2-3; D remains unclear. Germline CDR1 is GTSNPN and CDR2 is SVGIG (reference sequence). Trimming removed 3 bases at V and 3 bases at J, with 10 bases between. The CDR3 has 13 residues. The CDR3 sequence: CAWSLLLTDTQYF. In nucleotides, the CDR3 is TGTGCCTGGAGCCTCCTTCTGACAGATACGCAGTATTTT.

The chain carries TRBV5-4 and TRBJ2-7; TRBD2 matches 10 bases. Germline loops: CDR1 SGHNT, CDR2 YYREEE (reference sequence). V was pared by 10 bases and J by 1 base, with 5 bases of the junction left unmatched. CDR3 length equals 13 residues. Here the CDR3 reads CADLAGVSYEQYF. Written as DNA, the CDR3 is TGTGCCGACCTAGCGGGAGTATCCTACGAGCAGTACTTC.